The entry that follows covers one TCR beta chain sequence. Its specific antigen is unknown. Base qualities were left out, and no much larger clone turns up one base away. Receptor amplification or capture employed the immunoSEQ multiplex PCR assay. TCRdb obtained this table from immuneACCESS and retained in-frame rearrangements with V and J assigned. These tables miss some clones; where compared with another copy, unresolved V genes account for less than half of the shortfall, and the remainder is unexplained. A total of about 98,000 clones appear in this sample, more than 75% of them only once. The ten largest clones represent roughly 2% of the sample. This sample was included in a study of control samples from healthy donors and cancer patients (dated by TCRdb to the early 2020s). V is shortened by 4 bases, J by 0 bases, and the region joining them spans 15 bases. The cysteine opens and the phenylalanine closes a CDR3 of 16 amino acids. Only the CDR3 DNA is retained, 48 bases long and in frame from the first base. From a lookup of the germline V gene, CDR1 and CDR2 are SNHLY and FYNNEI.

This TCR was sampled from a man aged 55 to 69 in good health. Sequenced: blood. In this chain, TRBV2 is recombined with TRBJ1-1; the D segment could be TRBD1, given 5 matching bases. The DNA is as follows: TGTGCCAGCAGTGCGATGAGGGGAAGAATGAACACTGAAGCTTTCTTT. Its coded protein is CASSAMRGRMNTEAFF.